Below, 4 T cell receptor beta chains from the same sample are listed, as sequenced in a study of blood T cell repertoires in COVID-19. Profiled with immunoSEQ multiplex PCR; TCRdb holds only in-frame clones, not every one. The sample lists 380,000 or so clones; about 89% were seen once. Source material: peripheral blood. These receptors originate from a man aged 40-49 years with acute or convalescent COVID-19.

The J gene is TRBJ2-1, the V gene TRBV27; 8 nucleotides line up with TRBD1. The trim removed 1 base at V and 4 bases at J, leaving 6 bases unmatched. The CDR3 runs 16 residues. Looked up from germline, CDR1 is MNHEY and CDR2 is SMNVEV (reference sequence). This CDR3 reads CASSLWWDRRYNEQFF. CDR3 nucleotides: TGTGCCAGCAGTTTATGGTGGGACAGGCGGTACAATGAGCAGTTCTTC.

The chain recombines TRBV7-6 with TRBJ1-1, with a possible D match to TRBD1 (5 bases). The CDR3 spans 15 residues. Deletions cut 5 bases from V and 10 bases from J, with 23 bases between. Germline V CDR1 and CDR2: SGHVS, FNYEAQ. CDR3 DNA sequence: TGTGCCAGCAGCCCCCCGGGGGGACCAGTATATTCAGCTTTCTTT. Protein sequence: CASSPPGGPVYSAFF. Full variable domain (missing parts from reference TRBV7-6 and TRBJ1-1): GAGVSQSPRYKVTKRGQDVALRCDPISGHVSLYWYRQALGQGPEFLTYFNYEAQQDKSGLPNDRFSAERPEGSISTLTIQRTEQRDSAMYRCASSPPGGPVYSAFFGQGTRLTVV.

The chain is built from TRBV3-1 (or the pseudogene TRBV3-2) and TRBJ2-7; TRBD1 agrees at 7 bases. CDR3 length: 14 residues. Germline CDR1 LGHDT, CDR2 YNNKEL (reference sequence). V lost 4 bases, J lost 6 bases, and 9 bases stayed unmatched. In DNA form, the CDR3 reads TGTGCCAGCAGCCGACTGGGACAGTCTCTCGAGCAGTACTTC. Translation: CASSRLGQSLEQYF.

The chain combines TRBV27 with TRBJ1-1; D unresolved. Trimming shortened V by 5 bases and J by 1 base, and 14 bases separated the two germline ends. The germline gives CDR1 MNHEY, CDR2 SMNVEV (reference sequence). This CDR3 comprises 15 residues. This chain's CDR3 is CASSPLGGENTEAFF. The CDR3 DNA is TGTGCCAGCAGTCCCCTCGGCGGGGAGAACACTGAAGCTTTCTTT.